The T cell receptor beta chain described here comes from a study of a mutant IDH1 vaccine in newly diagnosed glioma. In the study overall: Among treated patients, around 62% were male and approximately 40% female, and mean age was approximately 43 years. Prior therapy was radiotherapy, temozolomide, or both; most received both.

Profiled with immunoSEQ multiplex PCR; TCRdb holds only in-frame clones, not every one. The profile covers about 56,000 clones, with around four fifths appearing a single time and 3% to 4% taken by the ten largest. This clone was recorded once. No antigen is known for it. As for time point: week 47, end of study. The study gave 300 ug of mutant IDH1 20-mer peptide per vaccine dose, with topical imiquimod. The TCR sequence derives from a woman aged 45-65 years with glioma. Here the sequenced sample was PBMCs, taken from a glioma patient whose treatment included an IDH1 peptide vaccine.

The CDR3 region is CASSLIPGGRNYGYTF. CDR3 nucleotide sequence: TGTGCCAGCAGCTTGATACCGGGAGGGAGGAACTATGGCTACACCTTC. The V and J genes are TRBV5-4 and TRBJ1-2; D gene uncertain. CDR1 is SGHNT, CDR2 YYREEE, per germline (reference sequence). Deletions cut 1 base from V and 2 bases from J, with 15 bases between. The length of the CDR3 is 16 residues.